These T cell receptor beta chains were read from a single sample in a study of shared clonotypes between healthy human individuals. Generated by immunoSEQ multiplex PCR, the TCRdb table keeps only in-frame clones and is missing some. The sample holds about 2.2 million clones; more than 85% are singletons and the top ten take more than 1.5%. Sequenced sample: naive CD8+ T cells from PBMCs. The receptors were gathered from a man aged 18 to 29 in good health. Some clones in this sample may be carry-over from other donors' samples. CDR3s include the opening cysteine and the closing phenylalanine or tryptophan. The order of the fields is J gene, D gene, clone size, V gene, CDR3 protein, CDR3 DNA. A D gene is named only where the DNA matches it firmly. Some rows have no size entry. The others give once, few or many, or a class for an expanded clone.

TRBJ2-5 | NA | NA | TRBV2 | CAILPQRAEETQYF | TGTGCCATTTTACCGCAGAGGGCTGAAGAGACCCAGTACTTC
TRBJ1-5 | TRBD1 | NA | TRBV25-1 | CASSPKTGAGQPQHF | TGTGCCAGCAGCCCTAAGACAGGGGCAGGGCAGCCCCAGCATTTT
TRBJ2-7 | TRBD1 | NA | TRBV19 | CASSPTRQGAVYEQYF | TGTGCCAGTAGCCCCACCCGACAGGGGGCGGTCTACGAGCAGTACTTC
TRBJ2-1 | NA | NA | TRBV19 | CASSIGGTFTYNEQFF | TGTGCCAGTAGTATCGGCGGGACTTTTACTTACAATGAGCAGTTCTTC
TRBJ1-5 | TRBD1 | NA | TRBV27 | CASSNRQGNQPQHF | TGTGCCAGCAGCAATCGACAGGGTAATCAGCCCCAGCATTTT
TRBJ2-7 | NA | NA | TRBV9 | CASSANRATIPYEQYF | TGTGCCAGCAGCGCCAACAGGGCCACAATTCCCTACGAGCAGTACTTC
TRBJ2-1 | NA | NA | TRBV10-2 | CASGDSFSYNEQFF | TGCGCCAGCGGAGACAGTTTCTCCTACAATGAGCAGTTCTTC
TRBJ1-2 | TRBD1 | NA | TRBV9 | CASSAAGTGLYGYTF | TGTGCCAGCAGCGCCGCCGGGACAGGGCTCTATGGCTACACCTTC
TRBJ2-2 | NA | NA | TRBV18 | CASSPANTGELFF | TGTGCCAGCTCACCCGCGAACACCGGGGAGCTGTTTTTT
TRBJ2-7 | TRBD2 | NA | TRBV4-3 | CASSQYQASGSYEQYF | TGCGCCAGCAGCCAATATCAGGCTAGCGGCTCCTACGAGCAGTACTTC
TRBJ2-5 | NA | NA | TRBV6-5 | CASSYWGTSQETQYF | TGTGCCAGCAGTTACTGGGGCACGTCGCAAGAGACCCAGTACTTC
TRBJ1-4 | TRBD1 | NA | TRBV4-1 | CASSQGAYRGLGEKLFF | TGCGCCAGCAGCCAAGGGGCCTACAGGGGCCTGGGGGAAAAACTGTTTTTT
TRBJ2-7 | TRBD1 | NA | TRBV6-1 | CASTNRGTYEQYF | TGTGCCAGCACAAACAGGGGGACCTACGAGCAGTACTTC
TRBJ2-7 | TRBD2 | NA | TRBV28 | CASSPLRDYPTYEQYF | TGTGCCAGCAGTCCCCTCCGGGACTACCCGACCTACGAGCAGTACTTC
TRBJ2-3 | NA | NA | TRBV28 | CASLQEARSTDTQYF | TGTGCCAGCCTCCAAGAGGCGCGGAGCACAGATACGCAGTATTTT
TRBJ2-7 | NA | NA | TRBV10-3 | CAITPDRDMVYEQYF | TGTGCCATCACCCCAGATCGGGACATGGTCTACGAGCAGTACTTC
TRBJ2-1 | NA | NA | TRBV7-3 | CASSGPTGAGEQFF | TGTGCCAGCAGCGGCCCAACAGGGGCGGGAGAACAGTTCTTC
TRBJ1-2 | NA | NA | TRBV7-9 | CASSSPQDAHYGYTF | TGTGCCAGCAGCTCTCCCCAAGACGCCCACTATGGCTACACCTTC
TRBJ2-7 | TRBD1 | NA | TRBV15 | CATSRVFQDRVHEQYF | TGTGCCACCAGCAGAGTTTTTCAGGACAGGGTCCACGAGCAGTACTTC
TRBJ2-7 | NA | NA | TRBV7-9 | CASSLVNPAGQYF | TGTGCCAGCAGCTTAGTAAACCCGGCGGGGCAGTACTTC
TRBJ2-3 | TRBD2 | NA | TRBV2 | CASRTILAGEGDTQYF | TGTGCCAGCAGGACCATACTAGCGGGCGAGGGAGATACGCAGTATTTT
TRBJ2-2 | TRBD1 | NA | TRBV5-5 | CASSADRVGGELFF | TGTGCCAGCAGCGCCGACAGGGTCGGCGGGGAGCTGTTTTTT
TRBJ2-3 | NA | NA | TRBV29-1 | CSGTPGSADTQYF | TGCAGCGGCACACCCGGCTCAGCGGATACGCAGTATTTT
TRBJ2-2 | NA | NA | TRBV5-6 | CASSLYPSPSTGELFF | TGTGCCAGCAGCTTGTACCCGAGCCCCTCCACCGGGGAGCTGTTTTTT
TRBJ1-2 | NA | few | TRBV7-9 | CASSLGTDYGYTF | TGTGCCAGCAGCTTAGGGACGGACTATGGCTACACCTTC
TRBJ2-6 | NA | NA | TRBV27 | CASSFDISGANVLTF | TGTGCCAGCAGTTTCGATATCTCTGGGGCCAACGTCCTGACTTTC
TRBJ1-5 | TRBD1 | NA | TRBV28 | CASSGDRGISNQPQHF | TGTGCCAGCAGTGGGGACAGGGGGATTAGCAATCAGCCCCAGCATTTT
TRBJ1-1 | NA | NA | TRBV27 | CASSFFKGFEAFF | TGTGCCAGCAGTTTCTTTAAGGGGTTTGAAGCTTTCTTT
TRBJ2-2 | NA | NA | TRBV6-5 | CASSYSTGSTGELFF | TGTGCCAGCAGTTACTCTACAGGAAGCACCGGGGAGCTGTTTTTT
TRBJ2-5 | TRBD2 | NA | TRBV10-3 | CAISETSGRPPEETQYF | TGTGCCATCAGTGAAACGAGCGGGAGGCCCCCGGAGGAGACCCAGTACTTC
TRBJ2-1 | NA | NA | TRBV9 | CASSAGLHNEQFF | TGTGCCAGCAGTGCGGGCCTCCACAATGAGCAGTTCTTC
TRBJ2-1 | TRBD2 | NA | TRBV9 | CASSSGRTTGQFF | TGTGCCAGTTCCAGCGGGAGGACCACTGGGCAGTTCTTC
TRBJ2-7 | TRBD1 | NA | TRBV7-9 | CASSPPVVGQGAYEQYF | TGTGCCAGCAGCCCCCCGGTAGTCGGTCAGGGGGCGTACGAGCAGTACTTC
TRBJ2-3 | NA | NA | TRBV14 | CASSQGGTDTQYF | TGTGCCAGCAGCCAAGGCGGAACAGATACGCAGTATTTT
TRBJ2-5 | TRBD2 | NA | TRBV27 | CASRASGEETQYF | TGTGCCAGCAGGGCTAGCGGTGAAGAGACCCAGTACTTC
TRBJ1-2 | NA | NA | TRBV29-1 | CSAKVNYGYTF | TGCAGCGCTAAAGTAAACTATGGCTACACCTTC
TRBJ2-7 | NA | NA | TRBV4-1 | CASSQRKQLLMDEQYF | TGCGCCAGCAGCCAAAGGAAACAACTACTAATGGACGAGCAGTACTTC
TRBJ2-1 | NA | NA | TRBV7-6 | CASSLLENEQFF | TGTGCCAGCAGCTTGTTGGAGAATGAGCAGTTCTTC
TRBJ2-4 | NA | NA | TRBV10-1 | CASRQTGLAKNIQYF | TGCGCCAGCAGGCAGACAGGCCTAGCCAAAAACATTCAGTACTTC
TRBJ2-3 | TRBD2 | NA | TRBV4-2 | CASSQGLAGTTDTQYF | TGTGCCAGCAGCCAAGGGCTAGCGGGAACGACAGATACGCAGTATTTT
TRBJ2-2 | TRBD1 | NA | TRBV4-2 | CASRDRASTGELFF | TGTGCCAGCAGGGACAGGGCGTCCACCGGGGAGCTGTTTTTT
TRBJ2-7 | TRBD1 | NA | TRBV28 | CASSDRDRGGGQYF | TGTGCCAGCAGTGACCGGGACAGGGGTGGTGGGCAGTACTTC
TRBJ1-2 | NA | NA | TRBV27 | CASSLWALGGYTF | TGTGCCAGCAGTTTATGGGCATTAGGAGGCTACACCTTC
TRBJ2-7 | NA | once | TRBV27 | CASSFGARPYEQYF | TGTGCCAGCAGTTTTGGGGCAAGGCCCTACGAGCAGTACTTC
TRBJ1-1 | NA | NA | TRBV9 | CASSPGGGVSEAFF | TGTGCCAGCAGCCCTGGGGGAGGGGTGTCTGAAGCTTTCTTT